Each of the 13 T cell receptor beta chains below was sequenced from the same sample in a study of OX40 agonist ivuxolimab in advanced cancers. The protocol was immunoSEQ multiplex PCR, while the TCRdb copy is restricted to in-frame clones and leaves out a portion. The repertoire has over 50,000 clones, 70% to 90% of them found once; the top ten carry roughly 1.5%. Specimen: CD4+ or CD8+ T cells sorted from blood, collected in a trial of the OX40 agonist ivuxolimab. All receptors come from an adult with an advanced solid tumor such as melanoma, head and neck, liver or kidney cancer.

This clone was seen a handful of times. The V gene is TRBV5-6, the J gene TRBJ1-1; D gene unclear. Trimming took 3 bases from V and 0 from J, leaving 12 bases between them. Germline loops: CDR1 SGHDT, CDR2 YYEEEE. This CDR3 has 15 amino acids. In nucleotides, the CDR3 is TGTGCCAGCAGCTCGAACTGGCCCTTGAACACTGAAGCTTTCTTT. It encodes CASSSNWPLNTEAFF.

This clone was found once. The chain employs TRBV14 and TRBJ2-3; 7 bases agree with TRBD1. The CDR3 spans 15 residues. Germline values: CDR1 SGHDN, CDR2 FVKESK. J lost 2 bases, V lost 4 bases, and 6 bases had no gene match. The CDR3 DNA sequence: TGTGCCAGCAGCCCGCGACAGGGTGCCACAGATACGCAGTATTTT. Protein product: CASSPRQGATDTQYF.

The J gene is TRBJ2-5, the V gene TRBV2; no firm D call. Germline assignment: CDR1 SNHLY and CDR2 FYNNEI. V lost 2 bases, J lost 4 bases, and 5 bases lay in between. There are 12 residues in the CDR3. The CDR3 sequence: CASSERSETQYF. The DNA for the CDR3 is TGTGCCAGCAGTGAAAGGTCAGAGACCCAGTACTTC.

The chain is built from TRBV5-1 and TRBJ1-4, with a weak D call TRBD1 (6 bases). The V end lost 0 bases, the J end lost 4 bases, and 7 bases lay between the germline ends. There are 14 residues in the CDR3. The germline gives CDR1 SGHRS, CDR2 YFSETQ. Here the CDR3 reads CASSLEGGNEKLFF. The CDR3 bases are TGCGCCAGCAGCTTGGAGGGGGGTAATGAAAAACTGTTTTTT. The complete variable domain, with remaining parts taken from reference TRBV5-1 and TRBJ1-4, reads KAGVTQTPRYLIKTRGQQVTLSCSPISGHRSVSWYQQTPGQGLQFLFEYFSETQRNKGNFPGRFSGRQFSNSRSEMNVSTLELGDSALYLCASSLEGGNEKLFFGSGTQLSVL.

The chain couples TRBV30 to TRBJ1-5, with 9 bases identical to TRBD1. Germline assignment: CDR1 GTSNPN and CDR2 SVGIG (reference sequence). The CDR3 loop spans 13 amino acids. V gave up 3 bases and J gave up 4 bases; unmatched junction bases: 1. The CDR3 loop reads CAWRGTGNQPQHF. For the CDR3, the DNA is TGTGCCTGGAGGGGGACAGGGAATCAGCCCCAGCATTTT.

This chain connects TRBV27 to TRBJ2-7; D may be TRBD1 (6 bases). Germline V gene lookup returns CDR1 MNHEY and CDR2 SMNVEV (reference sequence). V gave up 3 bases and J gave up 4 bases, with 16 bases separating them. The CDR3 length is 15 residues. The CDR3 sequence: CASSFGARGRYEQYF. The CDR3 coding sequence is TGTGCCAGCAGTTTCGGGGCCAGGGGTAGGTACGAGCAGTACTTC.

The chain employs TRBV28 and TRBJ2-5, with D unclear. The V gene's germline CDR1 is MDHEN and CDR2 SYDVKM. V shed 1 base and J shed 9 bases, with 15 bases lying between them. The CDR3 has 14 amino acids. Here the CDR3 DNA reads TGTGCCAGCAGTTTATCCCCCCCCATCGCGGCCCAGTACTTC. As protein: CASSLSPPIAAQYF.

This clone was seen a handful of times. The chain employs TRBV5-6 and TRBJ1-2, with D possibly being TRBD1 (6 bases). CDR1 SGHDT and CDR2 YYEEEE come from the germline V gene. The CDR3 sequence is 14 residues long. The V and J ends lost 4 bases and 4 bases respectively, with 14 bases between them. CDR3 DNA sequence: TGTGCCAGCAGCGAACAGGGAATTAGCTATGGCTACACCTTC. Protein product: CASSEQGISYGYTF.

V usage is TRBV5-4 and J usage is TRBJ2-3; TRBD1 matches 7 bases. CDR1 and CDR2 from the germline V gene are SGHNT and YYREEE (reference sequence). Trimming took 6 bases from V and 3 from J; bases not matched to a gene: 7. The CDR3 runs to 14 residues. The CDR3 loop reads CASTRPGGTDTQYF. As DNA, the CDR3 is TGTGCCAGCACCCGTCCAGGGGGAACAGATACGCAGTATTTT.

This chain's CDR3 is CASIRGDRSFF. The CDR3 DNA sequence: TGTGCCAGCATCAGGGGGGACAGGTCGTTCTTC. The chain recombines TRBV6-5 with TRBJ2-1; the match to TRBD1 covers 8 bases. V shed 7 bases, J shed 15 bases, and the junction held 8 bases outside the gene matches. The CDR3 has 11 residues. Per germline, CDR1 MNHEY and CDR2 SVGAGI.

This chain links TRBV7-8 with TRBJ1-5; 7 nucleotides align to TRBD1. CDR1 and CDR2 (germline): SGHVS, FQNEAQ. The CDR3 runs 14 residues. Losses at the gene ends were 4 bases for V and 7 bases for J; bases not matched to a gene: 7. The CDR3: CASSYRGVRQPQHF. The CDR3 region has the DNA TGTGCCAGCAGCTACAGGGGCGTGCGGCAGCCCCAGCATTTT. Supplemented by reference TRBV7-8 and TRBJ1-5, the full variable domain reads GAGVSQSPRYKVAKRGQDVALRCDPISGHVSLFWYQQALGQGPEFLTYFQNEAQLDKSGLPSDRFFAERPEGSVSTLKIQRTQQEDSAVYLCASSYRGVRQPQHFGDGTRLSIL.

The chain couples TRBV30 to TRBJ1-1, with a tentative D call TRBD1 (5 bases). Germline V CDR1 and CDR2: GTSNPN, SVGIG (reference sequence). The CDR3 length is 12 residues. V was cut by 5 bases and J by 1 base, with 8 bases left in between. Here the CDR3 reads CAWETGNTEAFF. In DNA form, the CDR3 reads TGTGCCTGGGAAACAGGGAACACTGAAGCTTTCTTT.

The V and J genes are TRBV5-1 and TRBJ2-5; D may be TRBD1 (5 bases). The CDR3 is made up of 14 amino acids. V shed 0 bases and J shed 1 base, with 7 bases lying between them. Germline loops: CDR1 SGHRS, CDR2 YFSETQ. CDR3 nucleotides: TGCGCCAGCAGCTTGGGACAGTTCCAAGAGACCCAGTACTTC. The encoded protein is CASSLGQFQETQYF. Looking up the rest from reference TRBV5-1 and TRBJ2-5 gives the full variable domain: KAGVTQTPRYLIKTRGQQVTLSCSPISGHRSVSWYQQTPGQGLQFLFEYFSETQRNKGNFPGRFSGRQFSNSRSEMNVSTLELGDSALYLCASSLGQFQETQYFGPGTRLLVL.